This T cell receptor (beta chain) was identified in a study of beta chain features in type 1 diabetes. Study in general: Patients did not differ from healthy donors in age, gender or cell yield.

Expressed TCRB transcripts got sequenced, as all isolated RNA was reverse transcribed. Produced via immunoSEQ multiplex PCR; TCRdb's table is partial and in-frame only. Of hundreds of thousands of clones in the sample, roughly an eighth were seen once. Comment on this clone: Its cognate antigen is unknown.

Trimming pared 4 bases from V and 14 bases from J, leaving 21 bases between. This CDR3 has 14 residues. Germline lookup yields CDR1 GTSNPN and CDR2 SVGIG (reference sequence). Points from the study as a whole: For patients, the naive, central memory and Treg TCRB repertoires appeared more alike than for healthy donors.

Sequencing used naive CD4+ T cells from blood. The clonotype was recovered from a woman in her late teens or twenties in good health. The genes are TRBV30 and TRBJ1-6; a weak D match, TRBD1 (5 bases). In nucleotides, the CDR3 is TGTGCCTGGAACGTACTCCAGGGAGCGGGAACCCTCCACTTT. It translates to CAWNVLQGAGTLHF. Variable domain in full (rest from reference TRBV30 and TRBJ1-6): SQTIHQWPATLVQPVGSPLSLECTVEGTSNPNLYWYRQAAGRGLQLLFYSVGIGQISSEVPQNLSASRPQDRQFILSSKKLLLSDSGFYLCAWNVLQGAGTLHFGNGTRLTVT.